A selection of T cell receptor beta chains follows, all from one sample in a study of blood T cell repertoires in COVID-19. TCRdb's copy holds only in-frame clones and misses some; the assay was immunoSEQ multiplex PCR. The profile shows roughly 53,000 clones, more than 85% of them singletons. Sequencing was done on a sample of peripheral blood. These TCRs come from a man aged 35 to 55 with active COVID-19. CDR3s include the opening cysteine and the closing phenylalanine or tryptophan. A D gene is named only where the DNA matches it firmly. Clone size is stated in some rows and not others, as once, few, many or a class when expanded.

abundance: .
v_gene: TRBV7-2
d_gene: .
j_gene: TRBJ1-2
CDR3aa: CASSLGGSAGYTF
CDR3nt: TGTGCCAGCAGCTTAGGAGGGAGCGCTGGCTACACCTTC

abundance: .
v_gene: TRBV5-7
d_gene: .
j_gene: TRBJ1-5
CDR3aa: CASFLGGDRNQPQHF
CDR3nt: TGTGCCAGCTTTCTGGGCGGGGATCGCAATCAGCCCCAGCATTTT

abundance: .
v_gene: TRBV6-5
d_gene: .
j_gene: TRBJ2-7
CDR3aa: CASYTGTGNSYEQYF
CDR3nt: TGTGCCAGCTATACCGGGACTGGCAACTCCTACGAGCAGTACTTC

abundance: .
v_gene: TRBV5-5
d_gene: .
j_gene: TRBJ2-1
CDR3aa: CASSSTGLYNEQFF
CDR3nt: TGTGCCAGCAGCTCGACAGGCCTCTACAATGAGCAGTTCTTC

abundance: .
v_gene: TRBV28
d_gene: .
j_gene: TRBJ1-4
CDR3aa: CASSLKRLGGTRREKLFF
CDR3nt: TGTGCCAGCAGTTTAAAGAGGTTGGGCGGGACCCGAAGGGAAAAACTGTTTTTT

abundance: once
v_gene: TRBV27
d_gene: .
j_gene: TRBJ2-7
CDR3aa: CASSRQASSSYEQYF
CDR3nt: TGTGCCAGCAGTAGACAGGCCTCCTCCTCCTACGAGCAGTACTTC

abundance: few
v_gene: TRBV27
d_gene: .
j_gene: TRBJ2-2
CDR3aa: CASSSTGTGELFF
CDR3nt: TGTGCCAGCAGTTCGACTGGCACCGGGGAGCTGTTTTTT

abundance: .
v_gene: TRBV5-6
d_gene: .
j_gene: TRBJ2-3
CDR3aa: CASSLDLRRGNTDTQYF
CDR3nt: TGTGCCAGCAGCTTGGATTTACGCAGGGGTAACACAGATACGCAGTATTTT

abundance: .
v_gene: TRBV4-2
d_gene: TRBD1
j_gene: TRBJ2-7
CDR3aa: CASSQLGGGDRASYEQYF
CDR3nt: TGTGCCAGCAGCCAACTAGGGGGAGGGGACAGGGCCTCCTACGAGCAGTACTTC

abundance: .
v_gene: TRBV30
d_gene: .
j_gene: TRBJ1-2
CDR3aa: CAWSVGGYGYTF
CDR3nt: TGTGCCTGGAGTGTCGGAGGGTATGGCTACACCTTC

abundance: .
v_gene: TRBV10-3
d_gene: TRBD1
j_gene: TRBJ2-5
CDR3aa: CATRRQGWRQETQYF
CDR3nt: TGTGCCACCCGAAGACAGGGGTGGCGCCAAGAGACCCAGTACTTC

abundance: .
v_gene: TRBV15
d_gene: TRBD2
j_gene: TRBJ2-2
CDR3aa: CATSRDPSGRTTGELFF
CDR3nt: TGTGCCACCAGCAGAGACCCTAGCGGGAGAACCACCGGGGAGCTGTTTTTT

abundance: .
v_gene: TRBV7-2
d_gene: TRBD1
j_gene: TRBJ1-3
CDR3aa: CASSLGQLLSGNTIYF
CDR3nt: TGTGCCAGCAGCCTGGGACAGCTCCTCTCTGGAAACACCATATATTTT

abundance: .
v_gene: TRBV5-4
d_gene: TRBD2
j_gene: TRBJ2-3
CDR3aa: CASSPRTSGRGDTQYF
CDR3nt: TGTGCCAGCAGCCCTAGGACTAGCGGAAGGGGAGATACGCAGTATTTT

abundance: .
v_gene: TRBV5-8
d_gene: TRBD2
j_gene: TRBJ2-3
CDR3aa: CASSLLTGGPGDTQYF
CDR3nt: TGTGCCAGCAGCTTGCTAACGGGAGGGCCCGGGGATACGCAGTATTTT